These T cell receptor beta chains were read from a single sample in a study of cytomegalovirus exposure and HLA in healthy donors. Sequencing used immunoSEQ multiplex PCR; TCRdb keeps in-frame clones, though not all of them. The sample yields some 190,000 clones, around four fifths seen once. The sample consisted of PBMCs. Receptor source: a man aged 35 to 55 in good health and CMV-seropositive. The CDR3 runs from the conserved cysteine through the conserved F or W. The D gene is left open where the match is weak. Clone size, where shown, is once, few, many, or a class for clones that have expanded.

CDR3nt: TGTGCCAGCAGCTTGGACAGGAAAAACACTGAAGCTTTCTTT; CDR3aa: CASSLDRKNTEAFF; j_gene: TRBJ1-1; abundance: NA; d_gene: TRBD1; v_gene: TRBV7-2
CDR3nt: TGTGCCAGCAGCCTGGGACGGACTAGTTCCGGTGAGCAGTTCTTC; CDR3aa: CASSLGRTSSGEQFF; j_gene: TRBJ2-1; abundance: NA; d_gene: TRBD2; v_gene: TRBV7-6
CDR3nt: TGTGCCAGCAGCAAACAGGGGGGCACTGAAGCTTTCTTT; CDR3aa: CASSKQGGTEAFF; j_gene: TRBJ1-1; abundance: NA; d_gene: TRBD1; v_gene: TRBV7-9
CDR3nt: TGTGCCAGCAGCTTAGGCGGGGGGAGGGATGGGAGCACTGAAGCTTTCTTT; CDR3aa: CASSLGGGRDGSTEAFF; j_gene: TRBJ1-1; abundance: NA; d_gene: NA; v_gene: TRBV11-2
CDR3nt: TGTGCCAGCAGCTTAGGGGGACAGGGCACAGATACGCAGTATTTT; CDR3aa: CASSLGGQGTDTQYF; j_gene: TRBJ2-3; abundance: NA; d_gene: TRBD1; v_gene: TRBV7-3
CDR3nt: TGTGCCAGCAGCGTCGGGGGAACCACTGAAGCTTTCTTT; CDR3aa: CASSVGGTTEAFF; j_gene: TRBJ1-1; abundance: NA; d_gene: NA; v_gene: TRBV9
CDR3nt: TGTGCCAGCAGTTACGCGGGAGTCTATGAGCAGTTCTTC; CDR3aa: CASSYAGVYEQFF; j_gene: TRBJ2-1; abundance: NA; d_gene: TRBD2; v_gene: TRBV6-6
CDR3nt: TGCGCCAGCAGCTTGGGGGGTGAGGGACATTCTGGAAACACCATATATTTT; CDR3aa: CASSLGGEGHSGNTIYF; j_gene: TRBJ1-3; abundance: NA; d_gene: NA; v_gene: TRBV5-1
CDR3nt: TGCGCCAGCAGCCCTCAACAGGGGAGGACTGGAAACACCATATATTTT; CDR3aa: CASSPQQGRTGNTIYF; j_gene: TRBJ1-3; abundance: NA; d_gene: TRBD1; v_gene: TRBV5-1
CDR3nt: TGCGCCAGCAGTGAGTCCGCAGGGGCGGATAACTATGGCTACACCTTC; CDR3aa: CASSESAGADNYGYTF; j_gene: TRBJ1-2; abundance: NA; d_gene: NA; v_gene: TRBV10-2
CDR3nt: TGCGCCAGCATGTGGACTAGCGGGAGCTTCTACGAGCAGTACTTC; CDR3aa: CASMWTSGSFYEQYF; j_gene: TRBJ2-7; abundance: NA; d_gene: TRBD2; v_gene: TRBV5-1
CDR3nt: TGCGCCAGCAGCGCGGTCGGACAGGGGGACGCCACTGAAGCTTTCTTT; CDR3aa: CASSAVGQGDATEAFF; j_gene: TRBJ1-1; abundance: NA; d_gene: TRBD1; v_gene: TRBV5-1
CDR3nt: TGTGCCAGTAGTCCTTACGGACAGGGTGGTTTGTACGAGCAGTACTTC; CDR3aa: CASSPYGQGGLYEQYF; j_gene: TRBJ2-7; abundance: NA; d_gene: TRBD1; v_gene: TRBV19
CDR3nt: TGTGCCAGCAGCTTAGCGGGTCCAGGGCACTATGGCTACACCTTC; CDR3aa: CASSLAGPGHYGYTF; j_gene: TRBJ1-2; abundance: NA; d_gene: NA; v_gene: TRBV11-1
CDR3nt: TGTGCCAGCAGCTTGGGACAGGATCAGCCCCAGCATTTT; CDR3aa: CASSLGQDQPQHF; j_gene: TRBJ1-5; abundance: NA; d_gene: NA; v_gene: TRBV5-4
CDR3nt: TGTGCCAGCAGTTTCATGGGACTAGCGGGACAAGGGGAGCTGTTTTTT; CDR3aa: CASSFMGLAGQGELFF; j_gene: TRBJ2-2; abundance: NA; d_gene: TRBD2; v_gene: TRBV27
CDR3nt: TGCGCCAGCAGCCTAGGTGGTGAGCAGTTCTTC; CDR3aa: CASSLGGEQFF; j_gene: TRBJ2-1; abundance: NA; d_gene: NA; v_gene: TRBV5-1
CDR3nt: TGTGCCAGCAGCCGTATAACGGGGACTGAAGCTTTCTTT; CDR3aa: CASSRITGTEAFF; j_gene: TRBJ1-1; abundance: few; d_gene: NA; v_gene: TRBV5-4
CDR3nt: TGTGCCAGTAGTGATCCCGGGACTTTCAATGAGCAGTTCTTC; CDR3aa: CASSDPGTFNEQFF; j_gene: TRBJ2-1; abundance: NA; d_gene: NA; v_gene: TRBV19
CDR3nt: TGTGCCAGCAGCGTATTTGGGCTCAACACCGGGGAGCTGTTTTTT; CDR3aa: CASSVFGLNTGELFF; j_gene: TRBJ2-2; abundance: NA; d_gene: NA; v_gene: TRBV9
CDR3nt: TGTGCCAGCAGTTTTTACACAGGGGGATCTGCTAATGAAAAACTGTTTTTT; CDR3aa: CASSFYTGGSANEKLFF; j_gene: TRBJ1-4; abundance: NA; d_gene: TRBD1; v_gene: TRBV28
CDR3nt: TGCGCCAGCAGCTTCTTAGCGCTCGAACAAGAGACCCAGTACTTC; CDR3aa: CASSFLALEQETQYF; j_gene: TRBJ2-5; abundance: NA; d_gene: NA; v_gene: TRBV5-1
CDR3nt: TGTGCCAGCAGCTACCCACAGGGGCGGGGAGAGACCCAGTACTTC; CDR3aa: CASSYPQGRGETQYF; j_gene: TRBJ2-5; abundance: NA; d_gene: NA; v_gene: TRBV7-6
CDR3nt: TGCGCCAGCAGCCAAGATGCCAGGACAGATACGCAGTATTTT; CDR3aa: CASSQDARTDTQYF; j_gene: TRBJ2-3; abundance: NA; d_gene: NA; v_gene: TRBV4-3
CDR3nt: TGTGCCAGCAGCGTAGTAGCGGGGAGCTCTGGGGCCAACGTCCTGACTTTC; CDR3aa: CASSVVAGSSGANVLTF; j_gene: TRBJ2-6; abundance: once; d_gene: TRBD2; v_gene: TRBV9
CDR3nt: TGTGCCAGTAGTATAGGAGGGGGCACTGAAGCTTTCTTT; CDR3aa: CASSIGGGTEAFF; j_gene: TRBJ1-1; abundance: NA; d_gene: NA; v_gene: TRBV19
CDR3nt: TGCAGCGTTGACTGGTCAGGGACTGGGGCCAACGTCCTGACTTTC; CDR3aa: CSVDWSGTGANVLTF; j_gene: TRBJ2-6; abundance: NA; d_gene: NA; v_gene: TRBV29-1
CDR3nt: TGCGCCAGCAGTCCCAAGGGGTTGTCCTACAATGAGCAGTTCTTC; CDR3aa: CASSPKGLSYNEQFF; j_gene: TRBJ2-1; abundance: NA; d_gene: NA; v_gene: TRBV4-1
CDR3nt: TGTGCCAGCAATGAGGGGCTAGCGGACCACAATGAGCAGTTCTTC; CDR3aa: CASNEGLADHNEQFF; j_gene: TRBJ2-1; abundance: NA; d_gene: TRBD2; v_gene: TRBV10-3
CDR3nt: TGTGCCAGCAGTGAAGCGGGAGGGATCTCCTACAATGAGCAGTTCTTC; CDR3aa: CASSEAGGISYNEQFF; j_gene: TRBJ2-1; abundance: NA; d_gene: TRBD2; v_gene: TRBV6-1
CDR3nt: TGTGCCTGGAGTGTATATTCTTATGGCTACACCTTC; CDR3aa: CAWSVYSYGYTF; j_gene: TRBJ1-2; abundance: few; d_gene: NA; v_gene: TRBV30
CDR3nt: TGTGCCAGCAGCTTAACAGGGAGCTCCTACGAGCAGTACTTC; CDR3aa: CASSLTGSSYEQYF; j_gene: TRBJ2-7; abundance: few; d_gene: NA; v_gene: TRBV7-9
CDR3nt: TGTGCCAGCAGCGCGAGACTTGACACCGGGGAGCTGTTTTTT; CDR3aa: CASSARLDTGELFF; j_gene: TRBJ2-2; abundance: NA; d_gene: NA; v_gene: TRBV5-5
CDR3nt: TGTGCCAGCACCGGTTGGTTACCCCTGGCTCTGGCGGGAGGGTCGAATGAGCAGTTCTTC; CDR3aa: CASTGWLPLALAGGSNEQFF; j_gene: TRBJ2-1; abundance: NA; d_gene: TRBD2; v_gene: TRBV28
CDR3nt: TGTGCCAGCAGGTCAGGGATCGGCGGCTACACCTTC; CDR3aa: CASRSGIGGYTF; j_gene: TRBJ1-2; abundance: NA; d_gene: NA; v_gene: TRBV5-6
CDR3nt: TGTGCCAGTAGTATAGTAGAAATCACAGATACGCAGTATTTT; CDR3aa: CASSIVEITDTQYF; j_gene: TRBJ2-3; abundance: once; d_gene: NA; v_gene: TRBV19
CDR3nt: TGTGCCAGCAGCTTATCGAGTCAGCCCCAGCATTTT; CDR3aa: CASSLSSQPQHF; j_gene: TRBJ1-5; abundance: NA; d_gene: NA; v_gene: TRBV7-9
CDR3nt: TGTGCCAGCCGTACGGGTCAGGGGTTTACCGGGGAGCTGTTTTTT; CDR3aa: CASRTGQGFTGELFF; j_gene: TRBJ2-2; abundance: NA; d_gene: NA; v_gene: TRBV6-5
CDR3nt: TGTGCCAGCAGCGTAGGTTTCCAGCGGGGGTACACCGGGGAGCTGTTTTTT; CDR3aa: CASSVGFQRGYTGELFF; j_gene: TRBJ2-2; abundance: NA; d_gene: TRBD2; v_gene: TRBV9
CDR3nt: TGTGCCAGCAGCTTACCTGAGGCGGGGCAAGAGACCCAGTACTTC; CDR3aa: CASSLPEAGQETQYF; j_gene: TRBJ2-5; abundance: NA; d_gene: NA; v_gene: TRBV11-2
CDR3nt: TGTGCCGCCCCGCGGAACACCGGGGAGCTGTTTTTT; CDR3aa: CAAPRNTGELFF; j_gene: TRBJ2-2; abundance: NA; d_gene: NA; v_gene: TRBV11-2
CDR3nt: TGCGCCAGCAGCTCACAGGGGGGGGAGACCCAGTACTTC; CDR3aa: CASSSQGGETQYF; j_gene: TRBJ2-5; abundance: NA; d_gene: NA; v_gene: TRBV5-1
CDR3nt: TGCGCCAGCAGCCAAGTCGCAGTTAAGGGGCTCTCTGGCTACACCTTC; CDR3aa: CASSQVAVKGLSGYTF; j_gene: TRBJ1-2; abundance: few; d_gene: NA; v_gene: TRBV4-3
CDR3nt: TGTGCCAGCAGCTTGGCTTCAGGCAGACGGTACCAAGAGACCCAGTACTTC; CDR3aa: CASSLASGRRYQETQYF; j_gene: TRBJ2-5; abundance: NA; d_gene: NA; v_gene: TRBV5-4
CDR3nt: TGTGCCAGCAGCCAAGAAGCGAACTCTGGAAACACCATATATTTT; CDR3aa: CASSQEANSGNTIYF; j_gene: TRBJ1-3; abundance: NA; d_gene: NA; v_gene: TRBV4-2
CDR3nt: TGTGCCAGCAGCGTAAGGCTAGCGGACTACAATGAGCAGTTCTTC; CDR3aa: CASSVRLADYNEQFF; j_gene: TRBJ2-1; abundance: NA; d_gene: TRBD2; v_gene: TRBV9
CDR3nt: TGCGCCAGCAGCTTGGAGGAGCGGGAGCAGTTCTTC; CDR3aa: CASSLEEREQFF; j_gene: TRBJ2-1; abundance: NA; d_gene: NA; v_gene: TRBV5-1
CDR3nt: TGTGCCAGCAGTGAAAAGGTTGGACAGCCTGATAATCAGCCCCAGCATTTT; CDR3aa: CASSEKVGQPDNQPQHF; j_gene: TRBJ1-5; abundance: few; d_gene: NA; v_gene: TRBV2
CDR3nt: TGTGCCAGCAGTGAAGGGACAGGGGAGACCGGGGAGCTGTTTTTT; CDR3aa: CASSEGTGETGELFF; j_gene: TRBJ2-2; abundance: few; d_gene: TRBD1; v_gene: TRBV6-1
CDR3nt: TGTGCCAGTATTAACAGGGGCGAGAATGAAAAACTGTTTTTT; CDR3aa: CASINRGENEKLFF; j_gene: TRBJ1-4; abundance: few; d_gene: TRBD1; v_gene: TRBV19
CDR3nt: TGCGCCAGCAGCTTACAGGGGGAACCCTCTTATGGCTACACCTTC; CDR3aa: CASSLQGEPSYGYTF; j_gene: TRBJ1-2; abundance: NA; d_gene: TRBD1; v_gene: TRBV5-1